The rows below give T cell receptor beta chains drawn from one sample of a study of T-cell memory formation after mild COVID-19. One entry per CDR3 protein, called by TCRdb with MiXCR from the 5' RACE reads. The sample yields 75,000 to 95,000 distinct CDR3 sequences, 10% to 15% seen once. Sequencing was carried out using PBMCs or a T cell subset sorted from them (not recorded which). Receptor source: an adult woman who had mild COVID-19 (a few samples of this study predate the infection). Cell type and time point are not known. CDR3s include the opening cysteine and the closing phenylalanine or tryptophan. D genes are given only for firm matches. A row's size may be missing; if present it is once, few, many or a size class.

size: NA
D: TRBD1
J: TRBJ2-5
V: TRBV12-3/TRBV12-4
DNA: TGTGCCAGCAGTCAGGACAGGGACCCCCAAGAGACCCAGTACTTC
CDR3: CASSQDRDPQETQYF

size: NA
D: NA
J: TRBJ2-7
V: TRBV20-1
DNA: TGCAGTGCTAGCAAGCACTACGAGCAGTACTTC
CDR3: CSASKHYEQYF

size: NA
D: NA
J: TRBJ1-2
V: TRBV24-1
DNA: TGTGCCACCAGTGATTTCCGGGGCTACACCTTC
CDR3: CATSDFRGYTF

size: NA
D: TRBD2
J: TRBJ2-7
V: TRBV7-9
DNA: TGTGCCAGCGGCACCGCTAGCGGTCCCTACTACGAGCAGTACTTC
CDR3: CASGTASGPYYEQYF

size: few
D: NA
J: TRBJ2-2
V: TRBV7-9
DNA: TGTGCCAGCAGCGCGACAGAAGACACCGGGGAGCTGTTTTTT
CDR3: CASSATEDTGELFF

size: few
D: NA
J: TRBJ2-3
V: TRBV2
DNA: TGTGCCAGCCGAGGTCGGTGGGAGGCCACAGATACGCAGTATTTT
CDR3: CASRGRWEATDTQYF

size: few
D: TRBD1
J: TRBJ1-2
V: TRBV7-9
DNA: TGTGCCAGCAGCCCAAAGCCGGGACAGGGAGGAGGCTACACCTTC
CDR3: CASSPKPGQGGGYTF

size: few
D: NA
J: TRBJ1-1
V: TRBV11-3
DNA: TGTGCCAGCACAGAAGGCATCGACACTGAAGCTTTCTTT
CDR3: CASTEGIDTEAFF

size: few
D: NA
J: TRBJ2-3
V: TRBV12-3/TRBV12-4
DNA: TGTGCCAGCAGCGGACTTGGGGAAAAGACAGATACGCAGTATTTT
CDR3: CASSGLGEKTDTQYF

size: NA
D: NA
J: TRBJ2-1
V: TRBV7-8
DNA: TGTGCCAGCAGCGTCAAAGGGGCCTCCTACAATGAGCAGTTCTTC
CDR3: CASSVKGASYNEQFF

size: NA
D: NA
J: TRBJ1-2
V: TRBV27
DNA: TGTGCCAGCGGCGGATTGACAGGCAACTATGGCTACACCTTC
CDR3: CASGGLTGNYGYTF

size: NA
D: NA
J: TRBJ1-2
V: TRBV29-1
DNA: TGCAGCGTTGTTTGGGAAAACTATGGCTACACCTTC
CDR3: CSVVWENYGYTF